This T cell receptor (beta chain) is drawn from a study of T cells in Graves' hyperthyroidism and ophthalmopathy. Study-wide points: Appearing also in blood were most of the thyroid clonotypes expanded above 0.001. Ophthalmopathy, which appeared later, was predicted by the model a median 6.5 months before onset. In the analysis, a 13 V-J model separated ophthalmopathy from stable hyperthyroidism.

Note on this clonotype: Its antigen is not identified. A junction end diverges from the germline sequence, so it may reflect a read error.

CDR3 length: 13 residues. Germline lookup yields CDR1 SQVTM and CDR2 ANQGSEA. Patients with uncontrolled infections, other autoimmune diseases, pregnancy or lactation were excluded. Using RNA transcripts as the source, TCR beta CDR3 regions were amplified. HTBI primers were the set used in a first-round RT-PCR of the TCR CDR3. TCRdb re-called the multiplex PCR reads through MiXCR, storing one row per CDR3 protein. Here the sample spans about 640,000 distinct CDR3 sequences, about 14% being singletons. The sequence was obtained from a woman between 50 and 59 years old with Graves' ophthalmopathy. The chain couples TRBV29-1 to TRBJ1-2; D is uncertain. The sample was blood. CDR3 DNA sequence: TGCATCGTTGATCTTGGACTCGTGCGTGGCTACACCTTC. It encodes CIVDLGLVRGYTF.